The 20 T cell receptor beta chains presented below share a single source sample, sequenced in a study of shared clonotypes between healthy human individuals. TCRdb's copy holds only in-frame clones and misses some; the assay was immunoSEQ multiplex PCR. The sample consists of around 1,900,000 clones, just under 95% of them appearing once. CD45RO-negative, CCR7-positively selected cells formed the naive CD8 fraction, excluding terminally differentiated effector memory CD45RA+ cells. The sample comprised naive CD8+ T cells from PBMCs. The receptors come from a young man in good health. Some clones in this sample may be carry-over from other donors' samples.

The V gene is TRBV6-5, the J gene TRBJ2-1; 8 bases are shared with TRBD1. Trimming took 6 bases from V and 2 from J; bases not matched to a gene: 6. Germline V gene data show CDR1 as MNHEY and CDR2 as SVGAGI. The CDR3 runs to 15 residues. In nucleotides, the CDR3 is TGTGCCAGCAGCGTCCAGGGGGCACCCTACAATGAGCAGTTCTTC. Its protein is CASSVQGAPYNEQFF.

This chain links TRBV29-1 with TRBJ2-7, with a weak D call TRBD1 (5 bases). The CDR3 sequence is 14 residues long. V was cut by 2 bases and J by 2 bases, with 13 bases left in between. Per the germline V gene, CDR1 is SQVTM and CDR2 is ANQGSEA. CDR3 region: CSVELGQPPYEQYF. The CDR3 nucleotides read TGCAGCGTTGAACTGGGGCAACCCCCCTACGAGCAGTACTTC.

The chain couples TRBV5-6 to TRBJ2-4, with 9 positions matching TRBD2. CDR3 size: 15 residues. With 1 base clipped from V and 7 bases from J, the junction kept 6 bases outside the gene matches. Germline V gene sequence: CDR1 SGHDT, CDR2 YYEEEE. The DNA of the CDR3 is TGTGCCAGCAGCTTGTTAGCGGGAGCTTTTAACATTCAGTACTTC. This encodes CASSLLAGAFNIQYF.

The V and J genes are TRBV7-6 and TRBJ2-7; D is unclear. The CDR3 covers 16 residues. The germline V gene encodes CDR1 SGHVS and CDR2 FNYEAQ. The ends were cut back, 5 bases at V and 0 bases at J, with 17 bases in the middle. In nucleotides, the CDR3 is TGTGCCAGCAGCCCCCACATCGGGCAATCCTCCTACGAGCAGTACTTC. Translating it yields CASSPHIGQSSYEQYF.

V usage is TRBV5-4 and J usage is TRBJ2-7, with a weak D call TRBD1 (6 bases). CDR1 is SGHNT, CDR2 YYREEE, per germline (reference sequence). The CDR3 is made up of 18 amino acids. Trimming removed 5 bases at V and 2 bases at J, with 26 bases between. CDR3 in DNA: TGTGCCAGCAGTTTCAGAAATTTCGGGACAATCCGGACCTACGAGCAGTACTTC. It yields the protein CASSFRNFGTIRTYEQYF.

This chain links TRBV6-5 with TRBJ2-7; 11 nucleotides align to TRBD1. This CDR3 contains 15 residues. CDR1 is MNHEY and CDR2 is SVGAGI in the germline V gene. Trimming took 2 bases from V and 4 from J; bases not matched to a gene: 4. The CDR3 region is CASSYGTGGKYEQYF. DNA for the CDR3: TGTGCCAGCAGTTACGGGACAGGGGGGAAATACGAGCAGTACTTC.

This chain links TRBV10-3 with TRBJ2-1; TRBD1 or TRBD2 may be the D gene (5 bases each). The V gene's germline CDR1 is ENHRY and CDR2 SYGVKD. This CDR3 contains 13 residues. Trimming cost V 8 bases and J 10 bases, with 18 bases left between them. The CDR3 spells CAIGAARWGEQFF. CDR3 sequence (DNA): TGTGCCATCGGGGCGGCACGGTGGGGGGAGCAGTTCTTC.

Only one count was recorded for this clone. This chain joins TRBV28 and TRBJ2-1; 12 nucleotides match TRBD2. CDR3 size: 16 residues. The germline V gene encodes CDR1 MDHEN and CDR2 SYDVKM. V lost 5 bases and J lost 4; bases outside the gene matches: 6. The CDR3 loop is CASSPGTSGLYNEQFF. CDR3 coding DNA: TGTGCCAGCAGTCCAGGGACTAGCGGGCTGTACAATGAGCAGTTCTTC.

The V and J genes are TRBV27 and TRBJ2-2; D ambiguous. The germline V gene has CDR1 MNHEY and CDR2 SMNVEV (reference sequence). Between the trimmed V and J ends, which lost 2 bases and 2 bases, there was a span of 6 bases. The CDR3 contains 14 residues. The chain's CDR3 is CASSLRLNTGELFF. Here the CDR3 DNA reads TGTGCCAGCAGTTTACGCCTAAACACCGGGGAGCTGTTTTTT.

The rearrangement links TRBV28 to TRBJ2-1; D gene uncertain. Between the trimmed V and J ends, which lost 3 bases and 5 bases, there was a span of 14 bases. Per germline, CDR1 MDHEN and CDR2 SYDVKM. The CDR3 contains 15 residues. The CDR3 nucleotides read TGTGCCAGCAGTTTGTCTACCGTCCTCAACAATGAGCAGTTCTTC. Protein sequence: CASSLSTVLNNEQFF.

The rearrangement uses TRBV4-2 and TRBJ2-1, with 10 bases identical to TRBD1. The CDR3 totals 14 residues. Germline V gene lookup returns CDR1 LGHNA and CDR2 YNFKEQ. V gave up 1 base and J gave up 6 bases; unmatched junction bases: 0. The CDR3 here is CASSQGTGGNEQFF. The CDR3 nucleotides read TGTGCCAGCAGCCAAGGGACAGGGGGCAATGAGCAGTTCTTC.

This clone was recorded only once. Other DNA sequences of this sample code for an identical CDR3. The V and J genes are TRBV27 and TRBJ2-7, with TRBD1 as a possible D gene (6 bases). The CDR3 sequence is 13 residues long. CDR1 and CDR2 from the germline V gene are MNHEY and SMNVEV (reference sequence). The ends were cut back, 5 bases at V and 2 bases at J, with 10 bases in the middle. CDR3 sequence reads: CASSQGLTYEQYF. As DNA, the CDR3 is TGTGCCAGCAGTCAGGGGCTGACCTACGAGCAGTACTTC.

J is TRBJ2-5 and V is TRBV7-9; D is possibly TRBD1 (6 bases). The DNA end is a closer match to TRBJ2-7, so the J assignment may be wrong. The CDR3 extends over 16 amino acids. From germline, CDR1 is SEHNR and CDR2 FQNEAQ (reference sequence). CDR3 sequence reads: CASSFTRTESSYEQYF. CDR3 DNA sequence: TGTGCCAGCAGCTTTACCCGGACAGAGAGCTCCTACGAGCAGTACTTC.

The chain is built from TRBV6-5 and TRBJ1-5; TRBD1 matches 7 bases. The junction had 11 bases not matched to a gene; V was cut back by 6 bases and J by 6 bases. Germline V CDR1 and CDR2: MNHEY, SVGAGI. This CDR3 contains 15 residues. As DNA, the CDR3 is TGTGCCAGCAGCCCCATTAGACAGGGAGGTCAGCCCCAGCATTTT. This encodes CASSPIRQGGQPQHF.

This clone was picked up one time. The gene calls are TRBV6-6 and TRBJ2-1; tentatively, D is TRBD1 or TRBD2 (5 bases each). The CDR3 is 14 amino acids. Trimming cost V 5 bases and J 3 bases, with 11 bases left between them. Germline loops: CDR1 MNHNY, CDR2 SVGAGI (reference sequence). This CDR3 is CASSRDQNYNEQFF. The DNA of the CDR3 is TGTGCCAGCAGTAGGGACCAGAACTACAATGAGCAGTTCTTC.

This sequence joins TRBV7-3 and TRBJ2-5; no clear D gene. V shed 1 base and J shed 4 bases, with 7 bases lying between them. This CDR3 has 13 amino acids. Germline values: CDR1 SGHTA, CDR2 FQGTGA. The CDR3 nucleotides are TGTGCCAGCAGCTTAAACTCTGGAGAGACCCAGTACTTC. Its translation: CASSLNSGETQYF.

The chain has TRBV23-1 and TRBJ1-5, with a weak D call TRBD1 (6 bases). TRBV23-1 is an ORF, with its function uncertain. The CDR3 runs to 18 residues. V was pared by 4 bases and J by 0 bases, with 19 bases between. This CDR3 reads CASSRTPGTTYSNQPQHF. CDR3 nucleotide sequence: TGCGCCAGCAGTCGCACCCCCGGGACAACGTATAGCAATCAGCCCCAGCATTTT.

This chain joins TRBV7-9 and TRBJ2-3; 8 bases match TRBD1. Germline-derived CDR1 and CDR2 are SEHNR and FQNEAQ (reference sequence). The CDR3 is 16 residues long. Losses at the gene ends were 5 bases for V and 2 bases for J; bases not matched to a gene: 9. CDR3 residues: CASSPPGQELTDTQYF. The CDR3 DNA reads TGTGCCAGCAGCCCCCCGGGACAGGAGCTCACAGATACGCAGTATTTT.

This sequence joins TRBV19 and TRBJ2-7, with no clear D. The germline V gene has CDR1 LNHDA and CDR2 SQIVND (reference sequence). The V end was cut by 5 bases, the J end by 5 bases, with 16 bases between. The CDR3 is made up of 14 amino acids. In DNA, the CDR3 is TGTGCCAGTAGTCCCGGTCTCCCCGGGCACGAGCAGTACTTC. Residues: CASSPGLPGHEQYF. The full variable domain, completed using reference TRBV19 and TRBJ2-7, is DGGITQSPKYLFRKEGQNVTLSCEQNLNHDAMYWYRQDPGQGLRLIYYSQIVNDFQKGDIAEGYSVSREKKESFPLTVTSAQKNPTAFYLCASSPGLPGHEQYFGPGTRLTVT.

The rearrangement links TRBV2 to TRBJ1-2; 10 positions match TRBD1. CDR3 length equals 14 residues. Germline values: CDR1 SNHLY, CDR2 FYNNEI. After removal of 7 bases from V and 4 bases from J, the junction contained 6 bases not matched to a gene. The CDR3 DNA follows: TGTGCCAGCATGGGGACAGGGGCCATCTATGGCTACACCTTC. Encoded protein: CASMGTGAIYGYTF.